A selection of T cell receptor beta chains follows, all from one sample in a study of CD8 T cells in ankylosing spondylitis. TCRdb passed the 5' RACE reads through MiXCR, listing each CDR3 protein once. Here the sample spans approximately 38,000 distinct CDR3 sequences, less than 3.5% being singletons. The sequencing sample was made of blood, either unsorted or a sorted T cell fraction (not recorded which). These receptors all stem from a male donor with ankylosing spondylitis or in good health (not recorded which). The CDR3 runs from the conserved cysteine through the conserved F or W.

J: TRBJ2-1; V: TRBV9; length: 18; CDR3: CASSVRTSGGGSYNEQFF
J: TRBJ2-7; V: TRBV9; length: 15; CDR3: CASSVNVDPSYEQYF
J: TRBJ1-2; V: TRBV9; length: 12; CDR3: CASSGQGYGYTF
J: TRBJ2-2; V: TRBV9; length: 18; CDR3: CASSVGGRASGRPGELFF
J: TRBJ1-2; V: TRBV10-1; length: 17; CDR3: CASSGTPLIRGRGGYTF
J: TRBJ1-5; V: TRBV9; length: 14; CDR3: CASSGRPGNQPQHF
J: TRBJ2-3; V: TRBV9; length: 14; CDR3: CASTEGGQGDTQYF
J: TRBJ2-7; V: TRBV9; length: 15; CDR3: CASSVEQGSSYEQYF
J: TRBJ1-4; V: TRBV9; length: 14; CDR3: CASSAGTPNEKLFF
J: TRBJ1-1; V: TRBV9; length: 14; CDR3: CASSPDRQNTEAFF
J: TRBJ2-7; V: TRBV9; length: 14; CDR3: CASSPDVDSYEQYF
J: TRBJ2-7; V: TRBV9; length: 14; CDR3: CASSPRQVPDEQYF
J: TRBJ2-7; V: TRBV9; length: 15; CDR3: CASSVRVGFSYEQYF
J: TRBJ2-1; V: TRBV9; length: 16; CDR3: CASSVGGQGAGNEQFF
J: TRBJ1-6; V: TRBV9; length: 15; CDR3: CASSVEAGWHSPLHF
J: TRBJ1-5; V: TRBV9; length: 13; CDR3: CASSVVPNQPQHF
J: TRBJ2-2; V: TRBV9; length: 18; CDR3: CASSKLAGGRIATGELFF
J: TRBJ1-6; V: TRBV9; length: 14; CDR3: CASSVEGSGSPLHF